This TCR beta chain was sequenced in a study of T-cell reconstitution after alpha-beta-depleted transplantation in children. Using unique molecular identifiers, the investigators prepared the TCRbeta library. From the PCR reads, TCRdb called clonotypes with MiXCR, one entry per CDR3 protein. The sample lists about 230,000 distinct CDR3 sequences; about a tenth were seen once. This clonotype was seen at least ten times. The ends were cut back, 4 bases at V and 3 bases at J, with 15 bases in the middle. Germline CDR1 SGHVS, CDR2 FNYEAQ. The length of the CDR3 is 16 residues. The sequence derives from a child less than two years old with acute myeloid leukemia, due to receive a stem cell transplant. J is TRBJ2-2 and V is TRBV7-6, with a possible D match to TRBD2 (6 bases). Sequences were derived from PBMCs, sampled before TCRalphabeta/CD19-depleted stem cell transplant. In DNA, the CDR3 is TGTGCCAGCAGCTACCCGTCCGGGGGAGACACCGGGGAGCTGTTTTTT. Its protein is CASSYPSGGDTGELFF.